These 23 T cell receptor beta chains share one sample of origin, sequenced in a study of monozygotic twins with inflammatory bowel disease. TCRdb reprocessed the 5' RACE reads, with one entry per CDR3 protein and no DNA. Here the sample table reports about 160,000 distinct CDR3 sequences. Sequencing input: blood. Every receptor here comes from a human donor with ulcerative colitis or Crohn's disease, or a healthy co-twin of an affected twin (not recorded which).

The chain joins TRBV19 to TRBJ1-5; TCRdb lists TRBD1, though no DNA is available to test this call. The CDR3 totals 15 residues. Germline V gene sequence: CDR1 LNHDA, CDR2 SQIVND (reference sequence). CDR3: CASTDGPGRNQPQHF.

This chain joins TRBV12-3 or TRBV12-4 and TRBJ2-1. This CDR3 region has 15 residues. Here the CDR3 reads CASSLTMSSYNEQFF.

The genes are TRBV7-2 and TRBJ2-7; TCRdb indicates TRBD2, and absent DNA this call remains unverified. Germline CDR1 is SGHTA and CDR2 is FQGNSA. The CDR3 is made up of 15 amino acids. CDR3 sequence reads: CASSLGASPAYEQYF.

The genes are TRBV11-2 and TRBJ2-7; TCRdb calls TRBD1, which cannot be checked without DNA. Germline values: CDR1 SGHAT, CDR2 FQNNGV. This CDR3 region has 14 residues. The CDR3 sequence: CASSLLGAAYEQYF.

The chain employs TRBV4-2 and TRBJ1-2; TCRdb's D gene call, TRBD1, goes unchecked for lack of DNA. From germline, CDR1 is LGHNA and CDR2 YNFKEQ. This CDR3 is 15 amino acids long. CDR3 region: CASSQVQGANYGYTF.

V and J are TRBV6-5 and TRBJ1-6; TCRdb indicates TRBD1, and absent DNA this call remains unverified. The CDR3 covers 15 residues. CDR1 MNHEY and CDR2 SVGAGI come from the germline V gene. The CDR3: CASSYGQGALSPLHF.

V usage is TRBV12-3 or TRBV12-4 and J usage is TRBJ2-6. The CDR3 extends over 14 amino acids. CDR3 region: CASSLNSGANVLTF.

The chain couples TRBV20-1 to TRBJ2-2; TCRdb outputs TRBD1, but without DNA this stays unchecked. Germline lookup yields CDR1 DFQATT and CDR2 SNEGSKA (reference sequence). This CDR3 region has 14 residues. CDR3: CSFQGRENTGELFF.

This chain joins TRBV27 and TRBJ1-5. CDR3 size: 14 residues. Germline assignment: CDR1 MNHEY and CDR2 SMNVEV (reference sequence). CDR3 loop: CASSLQYSNQPQHF.

This sequence joins TRBV6-2 or TRBV6-3 and TRBJ2-7; TCRdb's D call, TRBD1, is unchecked because there is no DNA. The germline CDR1 and CDR2 sequences are MNHEY and SVGEGT. The CDR3 runs to 15 residues. CDR3: CATQRPNILTYEQYF.

V and J are TRBV3-1 and TRBJ1-5. The germline CDR1 and CDR2 sequences are LGHDT and YNNKEL (reference sequence). The CDR3 consists of 13 residues. The CDR3: CASSQGSNQPQHF.

This chain connects TRBV12-3 or TRBV12-4 to TRBJ1-1; lacking DNA, the TRBD1 call made by TCRdb goes unchecked. The CDR3 sequence is 17 residues long. The CDR3 protein is CASSSVGQVLMNTEAFF.

This sequence joins TRBV6-2 or TRBV6-3 and TRBJ2-4; the TCRdb call, TRBD1, lacks DNA for checking. Per germline, CDR1 MNHEY and CDR2 SVGEGT. This CDR3 comprises 16 residues. The CDR3 reads CASSSFELGQENIQYF.

This sequence joins TRBV20-1 and TRBJ2-5; no DNA is available, so the TRBD1 call from TCRdb remains unchecked. The CDR3 has 11 residues. Germline V gene sequence: CDR1 DFQATT, CDR2 SNEGSKA (reference sequence). The CDR3 spells CSAWTAETQYF.

The chain combines TRBV29-1 with TRBJ2-7; TCRdb's assignment of TRBD1 cannot be checked, as there is no DNA. Germline values: CDR1 SQVTM, CDR2 ANQGSEA. The CDR3 is 13 residues long. The CDR3 here is CSVTNRASYEQYF.

The V call is TRBV9, the J call TRBJ2-3. CDR3 length equals 15 residues. CDR1 and CDR2 from the germline V gene are SGDLS and YYNGEE. The CDR3 loop is CASSEPRLSTDTQYF.

The rearrangement joins TRBV9 to TRBJ1-6; as DNA is missing, the TRBD1 call by TCRdb cannot be tested. Germline V CDR1 and CDR2: SGDLS, YYNGEE. This CDR3 spans 17 amino acids. The CDR3 sequence: CASSVLDRGLNNSPLHF.

The V and J genes are TRBV28 and TRBJ2-2; the TCRdb D gene call, TRBD1, has no DNA to confirm it. CDR1 and CDR2 from the germline V gene are MDHEN and SYDVKM. This CDR3 comprises 16 residues. CDR3 protein: CASSYGTGANTGELFF.

This chain connects TRBV4-2 to TRBJ2-7. Germline loops: CDR1 LGHNA, CDR2 YNFKEQ. The CDR3 runs to 15 residues. CDR3: CASSRRLGSSGEQYF.

This chain connects TRBV6-2 or TRBV6-3 to TRBJ1-3; TCRdb calls TRBD1, which cannot be checked without DNA. This CDR3 has 15 residues. CDR1 and CDR2 (germline): MNHEY, SVGEGT. The CDR3 loop reads CASSDRTNLGNTIYF.

The gene calls are TRBV5-1 and TRBJ1-5; TCRdb lists TRBD1, though no DNA is available to test this call. The CDR3 totals 15 residues. Germline CDR1 is SGHRS and CDR2 is YFSETQ. The CDR3 sequence is CASSLSGQGGQPQHF.

The chain couples TRBV6-1 to TRBJ2-3. Germline CDR1 MNHNS, CDR2 SASEGT. The CDR3 has 13 residues. This CDR3 is CASSEIFSDTQYF.

The rearrangement joins TRBV5-6 to TRBJ2-1; there is no DNA to check the TCRdb D call of TRBD2. Germline V gene data show CDR1 as SGHDT and CDR2 as YYEEEE. The CDR3 is made up of 16 amino acids. The CDR3 reads CASSPGPGTNSNEQFF.